This is a list of T cell receptor beta chains from one sample in a study of T cell changes during pregnancy in multiple sclerosis. The table came from immunoSEQ multiplex PCR; TCRdb's copy has only in-frame clones and leaves some out. The data show around 57,000 clones, with approximately 91% seen just once and roughly 1.4% held by the top ten. The sample in question was peripheral blood, obtained in the second trimester of pregnancy. The receptors derive from a female donor with multiple sclerosis, enrolled in a pregnancy study. Both conserved end residues are part of each CDR3. A D gene is named only where the DNA matches it firmly. Expanded clones are given a class, and other clones once, few, many or no size at all.

CDR3 length: 16
clone size: -
J gene: TRBJ2-7
V gene: TRBV27
D gene: TRBD2
CDR3 DNA: TGTGCCAGCAGTTCCCTCCGGGGGGGAGACGTCGGAGAGCAGTACTTC
CDR3 protein: CASSSLRGGDVGEQYF

CDR3 length: 14
clone size: -
J gene: TRBJ1-2
V gene: TRBV5-4
D gene: -
CDR3 DNA: TGTGCCAGCAGCTGGTCGACAGGAGACTATGGCTACACCTTC
CDR3 protein: CASSWSTGDYGYTF

CDR3 length: 13
clone size: -
J gene: TRBJ2-7
V gene: TRBV7-2
D gene: TRBD1
CDR3 DNA: TGTGCCAGCAGCGGACGGACAGGGTTCGAGCAGTACTTC
CDR3 protein: CASSGRTGFEQYF

CDR3 length: 14
clone size: -
J gene: TRBJ2-7
V gene: TRBV19
D gene: -
CDR3 DNA: TGTGCCAGTAGTAAGTCCCTCCTAGCCTACGAGCAGTACTTC
CDR3 protein: CASSKSLLAYEQYF

CDR3 length: 16
clone size: once
J gene: TRBJ2-5
V gene: TRBV10-3
D gene: -
CDR3 DNA: TGTGCCATCTCCCGGGACCCCAAGGGACAACAAGAGACCCAGTACTTC
CDR3 protein: CAISRDPKGQQETQYF

CDR3 length: 16
clone size: -
J gene: TRBJ2-7
V gene: TRBV5-5
D gene: TRBD1
CDR3 DNA: TGTGCCAGCAGCGTCTTTTCCGGGACAGAAGCCTACGAGCAGTACTTC
CDR3 protein: CASSVFSGTEAYEQYF

CDR3 length: 16
clone size: -
J gene: TRBJ2-3
V gene: TRBV27
D gene: TRBD2
CDR3 DNA: TGTGCCAGCAGTTTAGTTCCTAGCGGGGCCTCAGATACGCAGTATTTT
CDR3 protein: CASSLVPSGASDTQYF

CDR3 length: 16
clone size: -
J gene: TRBJ2-1
V gene: TRBV9
D gene: TRBD2
CDR3 DNA: TGTGCCAGCAGCGCCACTAGCGGGGGAGGCTCTATTGAGCAGTTCTTC
CDR3 protein: CASSATSGGGSIEQFF

CDR3 length: 16
clone size: -
J gene: TRBJ2-5
V gene: TRBV7-9
D gene: TRBD1
CDR3 DNA: TGTGCCAGCAGCCCACCGACAGGGCTAGTGCAAGAGACCCAGTACTTC
CDR3 protein: CASSPPTGLVQETQYF

CDR3 length: 17
clone size: once
J gene: TRBJ2-3
V gene: TRBV7-6
D gene: TRBD2
CDR3 DNA: TGTGCCAGCAGCTTAGGGGTTGCGGGGGGGCTATCAGATACGCAGTATTTT
CDR3 protein: CASSLGVAGGLSDTQYF

CDR3 length: 14
clone size: -
J gene: TRBJ1-2
V gene: TRBV12-1
D gene: -
CDR3 DNA: TGTGCCAGCAGCTTTAGTTACAAAAGATATGGCTACACCTTC
CDR3 protein: CASSFSYKRYGYTF

CDR3 length: 16
clone size: -
J gene: TRBJ2-2
V gene: TRBV12-5
D gene: -
CDR3 DNA: TGTGCTAGTGGTTTGCTCCCCAGGGGATTAGCCGGGGAGCTGTTTTTT
CDR3 protein: CASGLLPRGLAGELFF

CDR3 length: 14
clone size: -
J gene: TRBJ2-7
V gene: TRBV19
D gene: TRBD1
CDR3 DNA: TGTGCCAGTAGTGGGACAGGGGTTTTTCGCGAGCAGTACTTC
CDR3 protein: CASSGTGVFREQYF

CDR3 length: 17
clone size: -
J gene: TRBJ2-5
V gene: TRBV4-1
D gene: -
CDR3 DNA: TGCGCCAGCAGCCAAGAGCCGTGGGGGGAGGACCAAGAGACCCAGTACTTC
CDR3 protein: CASSQEPWGEDQETQYF

CDR3 length: 16
clone size: -
J gene: TRBJ2-2
V gene: TRBV5-6
D gene: -
CDR3 DNA: TGTGCCAGCAGCTTGGATGTAGGGGTGTACACCGGGGAGCTGTTTTTT
CDR3 protein: CASSLDVGVYTGELFF

CDR3 length: 14
clone size: few
J gene: TRBJ1-6
V gene: TRBV25-1
D gene: -
CDR3 DNA: TGTGCCAGCTCCGAGGCGGGGCTCGGTTCACCCCTCCACTTT
CDR3 protein: CASSEAGLGSPLHF

CDR3 length: 14
clone size: -
J gene: TRBJ2-1
V gene: TRBV18
D gene: TRBD2
CDR3 DNA: TGTGCCAGCTCCCAAAGCGGGGGCTACAATGAGCAGTTCTTC
CDR3 protein: CASSQSGGYNEQFF

CDR3 length: 11
clone size: once
J gene: TRBJ1-1
V gene: TRBV2
D gene: -
CDR3 DNA: TGTGCCAGCAACAGGGAGGGAGAAGCTTTCTTT
CDR3 protein: CASNREGEAFF

CDR3 length: 11
clone size: -
J gene: TRBJ2-2
V gene: TRBV5-4
D gene: -
CDR3 DNA: TGTGCCAGCAGCTTTCGGGGGGAGCTGTTTTTT
CDR3 protein: CASSFRGELFF

CDR3 length: 16
clone size: -
J gene: TRBJ1-2
V gene: TRBV23-1
D gene: TRBD1
CDR3 DNA: TGCGCCAGCAGTCAATTCAAGGACAGGTTAAGAAACGGCTACACCTTC
CDR3 protein: CASSQFKDRLRNGYTF

CDR3 length: 14
clone size: -
J gene: TRBJ1-2
V gene: TRBV2
D gene: -
CDR3 DNA: TGTGCCAGCAGAGAGCGGCAGACCCTCTATGGCTACACCTTC
CDR3 protein: CASRERQTLYGYTF

CDR3 length: 17
clone size: -
J gene: TRBJ1-5
V gene: TRBV5-1
D gene: -
CDR3 DNA: TGCGCCAGCAGCTTGGATCCCAGGGGCCATGGCAATCAGCCCCAGCATTTT
CDR3 protein: CASSLDPRGHGNQPQHF

CDR3 length: 16
clone size: -
J gene: TRBJ1-6
V gene: TRBV27
D gene: TRBD1
CDR3 DNA: TGTGCCAGCAGTTCTATCAACAGGGGGAGAAATTCACCCCTCCACTTT
CDR3 protein: CASSSINRGRNSPLHF

CDR3 length: 13
clone size: -
J gene: TRBJ1-5
V gene: TRBV2
D gene: -
CDR3 DNA: TGTGCCAGCAGTGAACCCAGGGGTCAGCCCCAGCATTTT
CDR3 protein: CASSEPRGQPQHF

CDR3 length: 14
clone size: -
J gene: TRBJ1-2
V gene: TRBV19
D gene: TRBD1
CDR3 DNA: TGTGCCAGTAGTATCCGACAGGGTATCTATGGCTACACCTTC
CDR3 protein: CASSIRQGIYGYTF

CDR3 length: 13
clone size: once
J gene: TRBJ2-3
V gene: TRBV19
D gene: -
CDR3 DNA: TGTGCCAGCCTCGGGGACAACACAGATACGCAGTATTTT
CDR3 protein: CASLGDNTDTQYF

CDR3 length: 13
clone size: -
J gene: TRBJ1-1
V gene: TRBV5-1
D gene: -
CDR3 DNA: TGCGCCAGCAGCTCCGACATGAACACTGAAGCTTTCTTT
CDR3 protein: CASSSDMNTEAFF

CDR3 length: 14
clone size: -
J gene: TRBJ2-7
V gene: TRBV5-1
D gene: TRBD1
CDR3 DNA: TGCGCCAGCAACCGAATGGGACAGGGCTACGAGCAGTACTTC
CDR3 protein: CASNRMGQGYEQYF

CDR3 length: 13
clone size: -
J gene: TRBJ1-2
V gene: TRBV9
D gene: -
CDR3 DNA: TGTGCCAGCAGCGTTGAGGAGTTCTATGGCTACACCTTC
CDR3 protein: CASSVEEFYGYTF

CDR3 length: 15
clone size: -
J gene: TRBJ1-2
V gene: TRBV6-1
D gene: -
CDR3 DNA: TGTGCCAGCAGTGAACGGTACAGTTTGAGCTATGGCTACACCTTC
CDR3 protein: CASSERYSLSYGYTF

CDR3 length: 15
clone size: -
J gene: TRBJ2-2
V gene: TRBV7-3
D gene: -
CDR3 DNA: TGTGCCAGCAGCTTAACCGGTCCAAACACCGGGGAGCTGTTTTTT
CDR3 protein: CASSLTGPNTGELFF

CDR3 length: 14
clone size: -
J gene: TRBJ2-7
V gene: TRBV6-1
D gene: TRBD2
CDR3 DNA: TGTGCCAGCAAAAGCGAGGGGACTAGCTACGAGCAGTACTTC
CDR3 protein: CASKSEGTSYEQYF

CDR3 length: 15
clone size: -
J gene: TRBJ1-5
V gene: TRBV7-2
D gene: -
CDR3 DNA: TGTGCCAGCAGCTTAGTACAGGGAAGCAATCAGCCCCAGCATTTT
CDR3 protein: CASSLVQGSNQPQHF

CDR3 length: 16
clone size: -
J gene: TRBJ2-2
V gene: TRBV5-1
D gene: TRBD1
CDR3 DNA: TGCGCCAGCAGCCCACACCGGGACAGGAGCACCGGGGAGCTGTTTTTT
CDR3 protein: CASSPHRDRSTGELFF

CDR3 length: 15
clone size: -
J gene: TRBJ1-4
V gene: TRBV4-1
D gene: -
CDR3 DNA: TGCGCCAGCAGCCAAGGGGACATCGAGGGGGAAAAACTGTTTTTT
CDR3 protein: CASSQGDIEGEKLFF

CDR3 length: 16
clone size: -
J gene: TRBJ1-4
V gene: TRBV9
D gene: -
CDR3 DNA: TGTGCCAGCAGCGTAGCAGCAGGGCAGGCTAATGAAAAACTGTTTTTT
CDR3 protein: CASSVAAGQANEKLFF